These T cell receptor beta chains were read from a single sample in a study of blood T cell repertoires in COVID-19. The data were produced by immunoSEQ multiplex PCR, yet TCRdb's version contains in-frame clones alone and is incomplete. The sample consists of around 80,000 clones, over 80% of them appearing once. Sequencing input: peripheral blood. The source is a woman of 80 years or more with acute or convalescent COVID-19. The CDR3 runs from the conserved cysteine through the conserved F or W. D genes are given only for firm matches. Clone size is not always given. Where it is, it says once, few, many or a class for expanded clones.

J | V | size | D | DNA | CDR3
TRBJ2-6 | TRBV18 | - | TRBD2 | TGTGCCAGCTCACCACTGGGAGGGGCTGGGGCCAACGTCCTGACTTTC | CASSPLGGAGANVLTF
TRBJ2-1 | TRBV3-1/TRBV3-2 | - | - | TGTGCCAGCAGCCAAGAGAGGGAGTACAGGGTCCATGAGCAGTTCTTC | CASSQEREYRVHEQFF
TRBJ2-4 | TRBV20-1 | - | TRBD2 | TGCAGTGCTAGTAGGACTAGCGGTGTAGCCAAAAACATTCAGTACTTC | CSASRTSGVAKNIQYF
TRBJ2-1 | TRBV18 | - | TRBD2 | TGTGCCAGCTCACCACTTTTGCTAGCGGGTCGAAATGAGCAGTTCTTC | CASSPLLLAGRNEQFF
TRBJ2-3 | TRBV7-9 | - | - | TGTGCCAGCAGCTGGGAGTTGGAGGAGGGAGATACGCAGTATTTT | CASSWELEEGDTQYF
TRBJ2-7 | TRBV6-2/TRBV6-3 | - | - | TGTGCCAGCAGTACAACTAGCTACGAGCAGTACTTC | CASSTTSYEQYF
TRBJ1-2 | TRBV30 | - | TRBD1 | TGTGCCGGAGGTGGAGGGGGCAACTATGGCTACACCTTC | CAGGGGGNYGYTF
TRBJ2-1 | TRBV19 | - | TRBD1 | TGTGCCAGTAGTATGGGACAGGGCGGTGAGCAGTTCTTC | CASSMGQGGEQFF
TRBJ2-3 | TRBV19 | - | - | TGTGCCACCGCCCGACTAGAGGGGACAGATACGCAGTATTTT | CATARLEGTDTQYF
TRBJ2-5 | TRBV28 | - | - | TGTGCCAGCAGACGGACTATAGCGGCCTCAACCCGGGAGACCCAGTACTTC | CASRRTIAASTRETQYF
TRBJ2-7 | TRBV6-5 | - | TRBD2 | TGTGCCAGCAGCGCTCCACGCGGCGGGAGCTACGAGCAGTACTTC | CASSAPRGGSYEQYF
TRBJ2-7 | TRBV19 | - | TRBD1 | TGTGCCAGTAGTATAGGTGCAGGGGGTTCCTACGAGCAGTACTTC | CASSIGAGGSYEQYF
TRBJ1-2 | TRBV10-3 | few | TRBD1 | TGTGCCATCAGTGGGACAGGGGCAGATAACTATGGCTACACCTTC | CAISGTGADNYGYTF
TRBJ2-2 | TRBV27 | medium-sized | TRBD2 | TGTGCCAGCAGTTGGACTAGCACCGGGGAGCTGTTTTTT | CASSWTSTGELFF
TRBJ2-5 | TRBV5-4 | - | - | TGTGCCAGCAGGGTCGCCTCCCGGGAGACCCAGTACTTC | CASRVASRETQYF
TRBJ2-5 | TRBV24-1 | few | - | TGTGCCACCAGTGCCTCGGACAGACGGGAGACCCAGTACTTC | CATSASDRRETQYF
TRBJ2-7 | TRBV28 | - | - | TGTGCCAGCGACGGGGGCTACGAGCAGTACTTC | CASDGGYEQYF
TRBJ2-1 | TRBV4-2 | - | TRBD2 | TGTGCCAGCAGCCAAGGGATCGGGACTAGCGGGGCAAATGAGCAGTTCTTC | CASSQGIGTSGANEQFF
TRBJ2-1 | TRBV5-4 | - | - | TGTGCCAGCAGCTTGGGTTCTAGTGAGCAGTTCTTC | CASSLGSSEQFF
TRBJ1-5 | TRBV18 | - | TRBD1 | TGTGCCAGCTCACCTGGAAGACAGGGCCAGCCCCAGCATTTT | CASSPGRQGQPQHF
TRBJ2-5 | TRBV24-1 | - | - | TGTGCCACCAGCACCCCTGGGGGCACCGGTGAGACCCAGTACTTC | CATSTPGGTGETQYF
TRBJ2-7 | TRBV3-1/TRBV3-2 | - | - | TGTGCCAGCAGCCAAGGGATACTAAACTACGAGCAGTACTTC | CASSQGILNYEQYF
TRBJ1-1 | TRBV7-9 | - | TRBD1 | TGTGCCAGCAGCTTACAGGGGGTGAGGACTGAAGCTTTCTTT | CASSLQGVRTEAFF
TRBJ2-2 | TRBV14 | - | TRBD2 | TGTGCCAGCAGCCAAGTCGGCGGGCCTAGCGGGGGAACCGGGGAGCTGTTTTTT | CASSQVGGPSGGTGELFF
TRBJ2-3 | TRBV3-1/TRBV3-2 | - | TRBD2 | TGTGCCAGCAGCCAAGATCCGAAGCTAGCGGGAAGGGATACGCAGTATTTT | CASSQDPKLAGRDTQYF
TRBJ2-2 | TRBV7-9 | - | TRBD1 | TGTGCCAGCAGCTCCGGGACAGGCACCGGGGAGCTGTTTTTT | CASSSGTGTGELFF
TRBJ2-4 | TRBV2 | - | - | TGTGCCAGCAGTGTCGAAAACATTCAGTACTTC | CASSVENIQYF
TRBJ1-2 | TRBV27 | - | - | TGTGCCAGCAGTTTAAGTTCAGGGGTGGACTATGGCTACACCTTC | CASSLSSGVDYGYTF
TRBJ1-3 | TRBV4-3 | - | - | TGCGCCAGCAGCCAAGCAGGGACTGGAAACACCATATATTTT | CASSQAGTGNTIYF
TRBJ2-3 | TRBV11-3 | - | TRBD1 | TGTGCCAGCAGCCCCCACAGGGGGACAGATACGCAGTATTTT | CASSPHRGTDTQYF
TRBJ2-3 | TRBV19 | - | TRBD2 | TGTGCCAGTAGCTCCCAGGCTAGCGGGAGTACAGATACGCAGTATTTT | CASSSQASGSTDTQYF
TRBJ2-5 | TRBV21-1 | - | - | TGTGCCAGCAGGGTCAGGGGTTCCGGCCCTCAAGAGACCCAGTACTTC | CASRVRGSGPQETQYF
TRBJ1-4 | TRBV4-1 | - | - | TGCGCCAGCAGCCAATGGGCAGCAACTAATGAAAAACTGTTTTTT | CASSQWAATNEKLFF
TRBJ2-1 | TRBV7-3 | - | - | TGTGCCAGCAGAGCGGACGGGAGCTCCTACAATGAGCAGTTCTTC | CASRADGSSYNEQFF
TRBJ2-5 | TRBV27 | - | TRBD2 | TGTGCCAGCCTATACCCTCTACTAGCGTCAGGAAACCAAGAGACCCAGTACTTC | CASLYPLLASGNQETQYF
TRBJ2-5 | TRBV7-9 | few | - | TGTGCCAGCAGCCAGAGGGACATTTTCCAAGAGACCCAGTACTTC | CASSQRDIFQETQYF
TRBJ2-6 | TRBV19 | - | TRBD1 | TGTGCCAGTAGTACCGGGGCGGGACAGGGCTCTGGGGCCAACGTCCTGACTTTC | CASSTGAGQGSGANVLTF
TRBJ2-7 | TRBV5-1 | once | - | TGCGCCAGCAGCTTGGAGGAAGCGGGTTCGGGCTACGAGCAGTACTTC | CASSLEEAGSGYEQYF
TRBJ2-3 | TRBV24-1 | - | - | TGTGCCACCAGTGGGAAGGGGAGCACAGATACGCAGTATTTT | CATSGKGSTDTQYF
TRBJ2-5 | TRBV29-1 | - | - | TGCAGCGCCCGGAAGGGGCCAGAGACCCAGTACTTC | CSARKGPETQYF
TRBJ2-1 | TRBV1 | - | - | TGCACCAGCAGCCAAAGAGGGACTAGCGGGTACAATGAGCAGTTCTTC | CTSSQRGTSGYNEQFF
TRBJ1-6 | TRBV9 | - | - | TGTGCCAGCAGCGTAGGTCAGGCAAGGAATTCACCCCTCCACTTT | CASSVGQARNSPLHF
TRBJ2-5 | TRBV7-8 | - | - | TGTGCCAGCAGCTTAGGGCGGAGTGAGACCCAGTACTTC | CASSLGRSETQYF
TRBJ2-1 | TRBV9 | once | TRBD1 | TGTGCCAGCAGTTTGGACAGGGGAGGGTACAATGAGCAGTTCTTC | CASSLDRGGYNEQFF
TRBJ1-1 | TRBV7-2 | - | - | TGTGCCAGCAGCTCCGACAGGAACACTGAAGCTTTCTTT | CASSSDRNTEAFF
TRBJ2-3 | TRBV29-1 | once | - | TGCAGCGTTGGACAGAACACAGATACGCAGTATTTT | CSVGQNTDTQYF
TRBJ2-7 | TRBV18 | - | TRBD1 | TGTGCCAGCTCTCCCTCCACCGGGACAGGGACCTACGAGCAGTACTTC | CASSPSTGTGTYEQYF
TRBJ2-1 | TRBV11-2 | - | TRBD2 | TGTGCCAGCAGCCCCTCCTCAGCGGGAGGGCCTGACAATGAGCAGTTCTTC | CASSPSSAGGPDNEQFF